This is a list of T cell receptor beta chains from one sample in a study of T cell responses to AZD1222 COVID-19 vaccine. The protocol was immunoSEQ multiplex PCR, while the TCRdb copy is restricted to in-frame clones and leaves out a portion. The sample carries some 56,000 clones, approximately 83% recorded once. Sequencing used peripheral blood, obtained on day 0 of AZD1222 vaccination. These receptors all stem from an adult in good health. Both conserved end residues are part of each CDR3. The D gene is left open where the match is weak. Not every row has a clone size; where given, it reads once, few, many or a size class.

abundance	d_gene	v_gene	j_gene	CDR3nt	CDR3aa
-	TRBD1	TRBV28	TRBJ2-7	TGTGCCAGCAGTTTGGGGACAGGGGGCCAAACCTCCTACGAGCAGTACTTC	CASSLGTGGQTSYEQYF
-	-	TRBV9	TRBJ2-3	TGTGCCAGCAGCTCATATCGGTTTCCCGACACAGATACGCAGTATTTT	CASSSYRFPDTDTQYF
few	TRBD2	TRBV6-2/TRBV6-3	TRBJ2-1	TGTGCCAGCAGTTACGTAGGGACTAGCGGGGGGGGCGATTCCTACAATGAGCAGTTCTTC	CASSYVGTSGGGDSYNEQFF
-	TRBD1	TRBV5-8	TRBJ2-3	TGTGCCAGCAGCCCCCAGGGGGCAACAGATACGCAGTATTTT	CASSPQGATDTQYF
-	TRBD1	TRBV7-9	TRBJ1-6	TGTGCCAGCAGCCAGACAGGGTTGCCCCTCCACTTT	CASSQTGLPLHF
-	-	TRBV6-5	TRBJ2-1	TGTGCCAGCAGCTACTGGAGCGCCTCTTACAATGAGCAGTTCTTC	CASSYWSASYNEQFF
-	-	TRBV6-9	TRBJ2-1	TGTGCCAGCAGTTATGAAGGGGGGGATGAGCAGTTCTTC	CASSYEGGDEQFF
-	-	TRBV11-2	TRBJ2-7	TGTGCCAGCAGCACGCAGGGTTCCTACGAGCAGTACTTC	CASSTQGSYEQYF
-	TRBD1	TRBV10-1	TRBJ2-1	TGCGCCAGCAGTGCGGACAGGAGCTCCTACAATGAGCAGTTCTTC	CASSADRSSYNEQFF
-	-	TRBV10-3	TRBJ1-2	TGTGCCATCAGTGAGTCGGGAGGCGTCGGTGGCTACACCTTC	CAISESGGVGGYTF
-	TRBD1	TRBV28	TRBJ1-5	TGTGCCAGCAGTCCCCCGGGACAGGCCAATCAGCCCCAGCATTTT	CASSPPGQANQPQHF
-	-	TRBV5-6	TRBJ1-5	TGTGCCAGCAGCTTCCGACGGGGGGTCGGCAATCAGCCCCAGCATTTT	CASSFRRGVGNQPQHF
-	TRBD1	TRBV6-5	TRBJ1-2	TGTGCCAGCAGTTACTCGGGGCTGACAGGGAATGGCTACACCTTC	CASSYSGLTGNGYTF
-	TRBD2	TRBV14	TRBJ2-1	TGTGCCAGCAGCCAAGCGACTAGCTGGGAGAAGCAGTTCTTC	CASSQATSWEKQFF
-	TRBD2	TRBV6-1	TRBJ2-3	TGTGCCAGCAGTGAAGCCCTTTTTAGCGGGGCTAGCACAGATACGCAGTATTTT	CASSEALFSGASTDTQYF